This entry is about one T cell receptor beta chain. This sample was taken from a study of shared T cell receptors in the human thymus. Assay: immunoSEQ multiplex PCR; the TCRdb copy retains only in-frame clones and omits some. The data contain roughly 710,000 clones, 80% to 90% of them singletons. Trimming at V came to 2 bases and at J to 7 bases, leaving 6 bases not matched to a gene. Per germline, CDR1 SGHRS and CDR2 YFSETQ. This CDR3 has 16 amino acids. These data also featured in a second study, about human thymus T cells. That source reports: V and J genes seemed to be used with bias in thymic and blood repertoires. As related research reported, thymic repertoires overlapped highly among unrelated individuals.

V gene TRBV5-1 combines with J gene TRBJ2-2, with 12 nucleotides matching TRBD2. Sequenced material: thymocytes. This TCR came from a girl under two years old with a congenital heart defect. In nucleotides, the CDR3 is TGCGCCAGCAGCTTTTCTAGCGGGGGGGCAAACGGGGAGCTGTTTTTT. Its translation: CASSFSSGGANGELFF.